This T cell receptor (beta chain) was recovered during a study of T cells after yellow fever vaccination. TCRdb re-called the 5' RACE reads through MiXCR, storing one row per CDR3 protein. This sample yields 150,000 to 200,000 distinct CDR3 sequences, of which 6.5% to 8.5% are seen a single time; over 2% belongs to the top ten. Broader study findings: Subsequent to the booster, the majority of primary-vaccination clones reappeared (96% CD4, 88% CD8).

The V and J ends lost 0 bases and 2 bases respectively, with 5 bases between them. Germline assignment: CDR1 SGHRS and CDR2 YFSETQ. The CDR3 covers 13 residues. In this sample, this clonotype turned up many times. Its antigen is unknown. The sample in question was CD4+ T cells sorted from PBMCs, obtained roughly 5 days after the first yellow fever vaccination. The V and J genes are TRBV5-1 and TRBJ2-5; D remains ambiguous. The clonotype originates from a man between 18 and 29 years old who received the YFV17D yellow fever vaccine. The CDR3 DNA is TGCGCCAGCAGCTTGGTTTTGCAAGAGACCCAGTACTTC. Translating it yields CASSLVLQETQYF. The variable domain in full, with the rest retrieved from reference TRBV5-1 and TRBJ2-5, is KAGVTQTPRYLIKTRGQQVTLSCSPISGHRSVSWYQQTPGQGLQFLFEYFSETQRNKGNFPGRFSGRQFSNSRSEMNVSTLELGDSALYLCASSLVLQETQYFGPGTRLLVL.